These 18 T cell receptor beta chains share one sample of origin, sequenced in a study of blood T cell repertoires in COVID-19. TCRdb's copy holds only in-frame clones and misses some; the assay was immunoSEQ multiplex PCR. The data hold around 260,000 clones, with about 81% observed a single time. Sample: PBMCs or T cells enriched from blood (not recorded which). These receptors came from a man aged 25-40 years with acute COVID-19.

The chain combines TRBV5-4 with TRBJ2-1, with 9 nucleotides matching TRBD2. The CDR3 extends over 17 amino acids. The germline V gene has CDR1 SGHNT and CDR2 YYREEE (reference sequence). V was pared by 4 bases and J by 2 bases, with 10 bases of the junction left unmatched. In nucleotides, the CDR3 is TGTGCCAGCAGCCCGGGCGCTCTAGCGGGGACCTACAATGAGCAGTTCTTC. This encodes CASSPGALAGTYNEQFF.

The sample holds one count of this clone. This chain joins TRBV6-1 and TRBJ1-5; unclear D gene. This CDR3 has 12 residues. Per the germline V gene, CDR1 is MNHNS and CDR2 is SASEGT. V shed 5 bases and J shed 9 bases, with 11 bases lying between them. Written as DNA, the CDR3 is TGTGCCAGCAGTTATTCCGCGGGGCCCCAGCATTTT. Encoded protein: CASSYSAGPQHF.

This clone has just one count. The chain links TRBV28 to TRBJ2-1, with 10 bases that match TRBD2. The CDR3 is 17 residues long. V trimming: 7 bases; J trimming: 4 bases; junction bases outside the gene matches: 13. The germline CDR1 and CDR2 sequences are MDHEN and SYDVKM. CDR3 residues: CASTLLRLAGGYNEQFF. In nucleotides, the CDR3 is TGTGCCAGCACCTTGCTCCGATTAGCGGGGGGATACAATGAGCAGTTCTTC. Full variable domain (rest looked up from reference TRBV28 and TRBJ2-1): DVKVTQSSRYLVKRTGEKVFLECVQDMDHENMFWYRQDPGLGLRLIYFSYDVKMKEKGDIPEGYSVSREKKERFSLILESASTNQTSMYLCASTLLRLAGGYNEQFFGPGTRLTVL.

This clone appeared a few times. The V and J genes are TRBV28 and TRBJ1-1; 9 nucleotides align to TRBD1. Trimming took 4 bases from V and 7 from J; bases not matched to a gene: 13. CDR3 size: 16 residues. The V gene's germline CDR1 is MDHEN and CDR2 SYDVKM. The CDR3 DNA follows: TGTGCCAGCAGTTCTCCCGGGACAGGGACTACAAGTGAAGCTTTCTTT. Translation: CASSSPGTGTTSEAFF.

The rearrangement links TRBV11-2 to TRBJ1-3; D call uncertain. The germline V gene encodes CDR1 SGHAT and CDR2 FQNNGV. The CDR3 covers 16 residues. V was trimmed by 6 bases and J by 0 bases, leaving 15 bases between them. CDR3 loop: CASSLRGLFSGNTIYF. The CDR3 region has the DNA TGTGCCAGCAGTTTACGGGGTCTGTTCTCTGGAAACACCATATATTTT.

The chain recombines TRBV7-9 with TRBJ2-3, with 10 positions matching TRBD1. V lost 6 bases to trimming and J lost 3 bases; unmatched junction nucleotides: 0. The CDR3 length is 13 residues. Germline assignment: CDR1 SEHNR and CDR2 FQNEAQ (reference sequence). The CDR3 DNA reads TGTGCCAGCAGGGACAGGGGGACAGATACGCAGTATTTT. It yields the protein CASRDRGTDTQYF.

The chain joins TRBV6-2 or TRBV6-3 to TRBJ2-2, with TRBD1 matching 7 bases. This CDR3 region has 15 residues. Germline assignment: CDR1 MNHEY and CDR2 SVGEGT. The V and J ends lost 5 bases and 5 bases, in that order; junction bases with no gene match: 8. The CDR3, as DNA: TGTGCCAGCAGTCCCGGACAGGCAGTGACCGGGGAGCTGTTTTTT. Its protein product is CASSPGQAVTGELFF.

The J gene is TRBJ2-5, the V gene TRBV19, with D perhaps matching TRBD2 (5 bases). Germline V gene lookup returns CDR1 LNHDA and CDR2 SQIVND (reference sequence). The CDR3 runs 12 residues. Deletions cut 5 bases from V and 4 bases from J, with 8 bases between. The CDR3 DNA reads TGTGCCAGTAGTGAGGGTGGAGAGACCCAGTACTTC. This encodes CASSEGGETQYF.

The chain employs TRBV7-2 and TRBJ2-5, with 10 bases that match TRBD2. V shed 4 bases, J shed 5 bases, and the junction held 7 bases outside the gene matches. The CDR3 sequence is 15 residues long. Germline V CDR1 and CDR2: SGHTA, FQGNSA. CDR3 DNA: TGTGCCAGCAGCTCCCAGCGGGGGGGCTCGGAGACCCAGTACTTC. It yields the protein CASSSQRGGSETQYF. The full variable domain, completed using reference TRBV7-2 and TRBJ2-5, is GAGVSQSPSNKVTEKGKDVELRCDPISGHTALYWYRQSLGQGLEFLIYFQGNSAPDKSGLPSDRFSAERTGGSVSTLTIQRTQQEDSAVYLCASSSQRGGSETQYFGPGTRLLVL.

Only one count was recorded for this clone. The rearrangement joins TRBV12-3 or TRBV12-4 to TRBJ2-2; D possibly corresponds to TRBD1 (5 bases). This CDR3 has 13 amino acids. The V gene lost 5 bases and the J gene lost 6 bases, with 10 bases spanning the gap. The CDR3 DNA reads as TGTGCCAGCAGTAAGGGGATGTCCGGGGAGCTGTTTTTT. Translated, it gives CASSKGMSGELFF.

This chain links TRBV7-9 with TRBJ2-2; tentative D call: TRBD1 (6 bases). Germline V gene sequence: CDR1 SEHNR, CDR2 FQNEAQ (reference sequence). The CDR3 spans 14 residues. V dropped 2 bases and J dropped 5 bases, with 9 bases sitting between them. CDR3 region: CASSLLRGTGELFF. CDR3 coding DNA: TGTGCCAGCAGCTTATTAAGGGGGACCGGGGAGCTGTTTTTT.

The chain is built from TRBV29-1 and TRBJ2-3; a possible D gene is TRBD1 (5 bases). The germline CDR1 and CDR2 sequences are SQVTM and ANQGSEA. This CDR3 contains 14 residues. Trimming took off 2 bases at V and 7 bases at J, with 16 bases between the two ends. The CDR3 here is CSVEPTGSPNTQYF. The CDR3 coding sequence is TGCAGCGTTGAACCCACAGGCAGTCCCAATACGCAGTATTTT.

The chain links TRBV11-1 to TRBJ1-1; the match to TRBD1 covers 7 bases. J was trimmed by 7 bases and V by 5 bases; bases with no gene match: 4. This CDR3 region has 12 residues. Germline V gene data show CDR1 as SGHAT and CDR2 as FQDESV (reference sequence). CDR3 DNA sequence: TGTGCCAGCAGCCTGGGACAGATTGAAGCTTTCTTT. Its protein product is CASSLGQIEAFF.

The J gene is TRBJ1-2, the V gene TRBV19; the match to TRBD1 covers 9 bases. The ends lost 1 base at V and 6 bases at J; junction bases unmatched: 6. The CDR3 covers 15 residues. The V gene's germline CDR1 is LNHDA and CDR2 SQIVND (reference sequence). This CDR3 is CASSIGPGQGDGYTF. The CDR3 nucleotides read TGTGCCAGTAGTATAGGGCCGGGACAGGGTGATGGCTACACCTTC.

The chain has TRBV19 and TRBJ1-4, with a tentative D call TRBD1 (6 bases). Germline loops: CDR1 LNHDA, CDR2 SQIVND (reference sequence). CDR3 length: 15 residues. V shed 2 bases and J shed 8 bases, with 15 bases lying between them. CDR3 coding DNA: TGTGCCAGTAGTATATGGAGCAGGGGTGGAGAAAAACTGTTTTTT. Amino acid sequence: CASSIWSRGGEKLFF.

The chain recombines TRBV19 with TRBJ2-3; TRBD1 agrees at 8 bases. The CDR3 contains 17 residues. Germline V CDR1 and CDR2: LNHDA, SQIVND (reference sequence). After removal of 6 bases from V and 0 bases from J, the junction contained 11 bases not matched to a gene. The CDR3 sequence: CASSTPRTGTSTDTQYF. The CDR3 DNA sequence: TGTGCCAGTAGCACCCCTCGGACAGGGACTAGCACAGATACGCAGTATTTT. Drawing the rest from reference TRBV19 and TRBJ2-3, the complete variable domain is DGGITQSPKYLFRKEGQNVTLSCEQNLNHDAMYWYRQDPGQGLRLIYYSQIVNDFQKGDIAEGYSVSREKKESFPLTVTSAQKNPTAFYLCASSTPRTGTSTDTQYFGPGTRLTVL.

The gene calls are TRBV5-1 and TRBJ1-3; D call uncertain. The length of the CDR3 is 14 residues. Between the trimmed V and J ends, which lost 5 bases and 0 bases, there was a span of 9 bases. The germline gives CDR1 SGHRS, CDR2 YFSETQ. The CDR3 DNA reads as TGCGCCAGCAGTCAGGACTACTCTGGAAACACCATATATTTT. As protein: CASSQDYSGNTIYF.

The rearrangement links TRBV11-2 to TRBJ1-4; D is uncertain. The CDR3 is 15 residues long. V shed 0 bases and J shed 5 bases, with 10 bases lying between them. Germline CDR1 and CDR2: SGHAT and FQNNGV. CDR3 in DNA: TGTGCCAGCAGCTTAGACCCCGGTTTCAATGAAAAACTGTTTTTT. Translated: CASSLDPGFNEKLFF.